This T cell receptor beta chain was documented in a study of beta chain features in type 1 diabetes. On the study more broadly: Researchers looked at 107,917,701 sorted cells across all samples. Study findings and constraints: The influence of HLA type on TCRB rearrangement stayed undetermined. A moderate, significant TCRB CDR3 shortening appeared in type 1 diabetes across four CD4+ subsets. When VDJ junctions were examined, type 1 diabetes patients showed fewer insertions and more deletions.

Germline assignment: CDR1 LGHNA and CDR2 YNFKEQ. Trimming cost V 4 bases and J 6 bases; bases outside gene matches: 11. This CDR3 spans 17 amino acids. The authors took one heparinised blood draw, averaging about 120 mL, from each donor. The table lists this clone with a few counts. As yet, its antigen is unknown. Reverse transcription of all isolated RNA meant that expressed TCRB transcripts were sequenced. Data came from immunoSEQ multiplex PCR; TCRdb stores just in-frame clones and leaves some out. The profile shows about 400,000 clones, roughly an eighth of them singletons. The specimen was naive CD4+ T cells from blood. The chain is built from TRBV4-2 and TRBJ2-1; 11 bases align to TRBD2. This receptor was identified in a woman younger than 35 with type 1 diabetes. The CDR3, as DNA: TGTGCCAGCAGCCGGTCCGAACTAGCGGGAGACAGCAATGAGCAGTTCTTC. It is translated as CASSRSELAGDSNEQFF.